These 26 T cell receptor beta chains came from one sample sequenced in a study of blood T cell repertoires in COVID-19. The protocol was immunoSEQ multiplex PCR, while the TCRdb copy is restricted to in-frame clones and leaves out a portion. The sample records roughly 230,000 clones, approximately 84% being singletons. Sequences were obtained from peripheral blood. The receptor set was obtained from a man aged 35 to 55 with acute or convalescent COVID-19.

This clone was observed once. This chain connects TRBV5-4 to TRBJ1-2; TRBD1 aligns across 10 bases. Germline V CDR1 and CDR2: SGHNT, YYREEE (reference sequence). The CDR3 is made up of 14 amino acids. The V gene end was trimmed by 5 bases and the J gene end by 4 bases; junction bases not matched to a gene: 5. The CDR3: CASSRWTGGYGYTF. DNA of the CDR3: TGTGCCAGCAGTCGATGGACAGGGGGCTATGGCTACACCTTC.

As to this clone: Other DNA sequences of this sample code for an identical CDR3. The J gene is TRBJ1-1, the V gene TRBV7-9; D is uncertain. Germline CDR1 and CDR2: SEHNR and FQNEAQ (reference sequence). V lost 5 bases, J lost 0 bases, and 7 bases lay in between. The length of the CDR3 is 13 residues. The CDR3 region is CASSLDMNTEAFF. CDR3 sequence (DNA): TGTGCCAGCAGCCTAGACATGAACACTGAAGCTTTCTTT.

V gene TRBV27 combines with J gene TRBJ1-2; no definite D call. Deletions cut 2 bases from V and 8 bases from J, with 12 bases between. The CDR3 extends over 13 amino acids. Germline CDR1 and CDR2: MNHEY and SMNVEV (reference sequence). CDR3 nucleotides: TGTGCCAGCAGTTTACGGGGAGTTGAGGGCTACACCTTC. Its protein is CASSLRGVEGYTF.

This clone was picked up one time. The chain couples TRBV12-3 or TRBV12-4 to TRBJ1-1; the D gene is possibly TRBD1 (5 bases). V dropped 6 bases and J dropped 1 base, with 9 bases sitting between them. This CDR3 spans 13 amino acids. As DNA, the CDR3 is TGTGCCAGCAGCACCGACAGGAACACTGAAGCTTTCTTT. Amino acid sequence: CASSTDRNTEAFF.

V is TRBV24-1 and J is TRBJ1-2; D remains ambiguous. V was trimmed by 6 bases and J by 4 bases, leaving 11 bases between them. The CDR3 consists of 13 residues. Germline assignment: CDR1 KGHDR and CDR2 SFDVKD. CDR3 sequence (DNA): TGTGCCACCAGTTCATCTGGCGGCTATGGCTACACCTTC. Translation gives CATSSSGGYGYTF.

In its sample, this clone was seen once. V gene TRBV27 combines with J gene TRBJ1-6; 7 bases line up with TRBD1. Trimming took 6 bases from V and 7 from J; bases not matched to a gene: 6. Germline lookup yields CDR1 MNHEY and CDR2 SMNVEV (reference sequence). CDR3 length: 14 amino acids. The CDR3 loop reads CASRLTGPNSPLHF. The CDR3 DNA reads TGTGCCAGCAGATTGACAGGGCCGAATTCACCCCTCCACTTT.

This chain joins TRBV11-2 and TRBJ2-7, with a possible D match to TRBD1 (6 bases). V was shortened by 5 bases and J by 6 bases, with 20 bases between the two germline ends. The germline V gene encodes CDR1 SGHAT and CDR2 FQNNGV. The CDR3 has 15 amino acids. DNA of the CDR3: TGTGCCAGCAGCCTTCCTTGGACAGCCACGGCCGAGCAGTACTTC. It yields the protein CASSLPWTATAEQYF.

V and J are TRBV2 and TRBJ1-1; TRBD1 is a possible D gene (6 bases). Germline values: CDR1 SNHLY, CDR2 FYNNEI. The CDR3 covers 15 residues. V lost 2 bases to trimming and J lost 4 bases, with 14 bases between them. For the CDR3, the DNA is TGTGCCAGCAGTGAATTTGGCAGGGGTGTCACTGAAGCTTTCTTT. It codes for CASSEFGRGVTEAFF.

This sequence joins TRBV5-1 and TRBJ2-5; D gene uncertain. V lost 4 bases, J lost 3 bases, and 10 bases lay in between. The CDR3 has 13 residues. Germline V CDR1 and CDR2: SGHRS, YFSETQ. Here the CDR3 reads CASSPRLKETQYF. DNA for the CDR3: TGCGCCAGCAGCCCGCGTTTGAAAGAGACCCAGTACTTC.

In DNA, the CDR3 is TGTGCCAGCAGCTTAGAAAGCGGGTACTACAATGAGCAGTTCTTC. This sequence encodes CASSLESGYYNEQFF. The chain carries TRBV11-2 and TRBJ2-1, with a possible D match to TRBD2 (6 bases). This CDR3 is built from 15 residues. Trimming left V 0 bases short and J 3 bases short, with 9 bases between. CDR1 is SGHAT, CDR2 FQNNGV, per germline. Full variable domain (missing parts from reference TRBV11-2 and TRBJ2-1): EAGVAQSPRYKIIEKRQSVAFWCNPISGHATLYWYQQILGQGPKLLIQFQNNGVVDDSQLPKDRFSAERLKGVDSTLKIQPAKLEDSAVYLCASSLESGYYNEQFFGPGTRLTVL.

V gene TRBV6-6 combines with J gene TRBJ1-2; 8 bases align to TRBD1. The V gene's germline CDR1 is MNHNY and CDR2 SVGAGI (reference sequence). The CDR3 covers 13 residues. The V segment lost 1 base and the J segment 7 bases; nucleotides outside the gene matches: 2. The CDR3 nucleotides read TGTGCCAGCAGTTACTATACAGGGGGTGGCTACACCTTC. It yields the protein CASSYYTGGGYTF.

CDR3 sequence reads: CASRGGPGTGGETQYF. The CDR3 region has the DNA TGTGCCAGCAGAGGGGGGCCCGGGACAGGGGGAGAGACCCAGTACTTC. The chain combines TRBV2 with TRBJ2-5, with 11 bases matching TRBD1. The CDR3 covers 16 residues. V trimming: 6 bases; J trimming: 4 bases; junction bases outside the gene matches: 10. Looked up from germline, CDR1 is SNHLY and CDR2 is FYNNEI. The full variable domain, rest sourced from reference TRBV2 and TRBJ2-5, is EPEVTQTPSHQVTQMGQEVILRCVPISNHLYFYWYRQILGQKVEFLVSFYNNEISEKSEIFDDQFSVERPDGSNFTLKIRSTKLEDSAMYFCASRGGPGTGGETQYFGPGTRLLVL.

The chain uses TRBV10-3 and TRBJ1-1; the match to TRBD1 covers 8 bases. This CDR3 region has 13 residues. Per germline, CDR1 ENHRY and CDR2 SYGVKD. The trim removed 5 bases at V and 5 bases at J, leaving 4 bases unmatched. The CDR3 spells CAISPGQGTEAFF. The DNA of the CDR3 is TGTGCCATCAGTCCTGGACAGGGTACTGAAGCTTTCTTT.

The gene calls are TRBV7-9 and TRBJ2-5; possible D gene TRBD1, 6 bases. The CDR3 is 13 residues long. The germline CDR1 and CDR2 sequences are SEHNR and FQNEAQ (reference sequence). Trimming cost V 5 bases and J 0 bases, with 7 bases left between them. CDR3 sequence: CASSDRYQETQYF. The DNA of the CDR3 is TGTGCCAGCAGCGACAGGTACCAAGAGACCCAGTACTTC.

A single count supports this clone. The rearrangement joins TRBV4-1 to TRBJ2-1; 12 positions match TRBD2. Germline V gene sequence: CDR1 MGHRA, CDR2 YSYEKL. The CDR3 spans 15 residues. Trimming took 0 bases from V and 11 from J; bases not matched to a gene: 5. The CDR3 bases are TGCGCCAGCAGCCAAGACCTAGCGGGGGGGCCCAAGCAGTTCTTC. Its protein is CASSQDLAGGPKQFF.

V is TRBV11-2 and J is TRBJ1-1, with 7 bases aligning to TRBD1. Unmatched junction bases numbered 3, after V lost 3 bases and J lost 2 bases. The CDR3 extends over 14 amino acids. Germline CDR1 SGHAT, CDR2 FQNNGV. The CDR3 region is CASSFTGANTEAFF. For the CDR3, the DNA is TGTGCCAGCAGCTTCACAGGGGCCAACACTGAAGCTTTCTTT.

This clone has more than one count but fewer than ten. The V call is TRBV18, the J call TRBJ2-3, with D possibly TRBD2 on 5 matching bases. The V end lost 6 bases, the J end lost 3 bases, and 10 bases lay between the germline ends. The CDR3 extends over 13 amino acids. CDR1 KGHSH and CDR2 LQKENI come from the germline V gene. The CDR3 loop is CASSMDSTDTQYF. The DNA for the CDR3 is TGTGCCAGCTCCATGGACTCGACAGATACGCAGTATTTT.

The rearrangement joins TRBV28 to TRBJ1-2; D not certain. The V and J ends lost 7 bases and 3 bases respectively, with 12 bases between them. CDR3 length: 13 amino acids. The germline gives CDR1 MDHEN, CDR2 SYDVKM. The CDR3 loop reads CASTGSLDYGYTF. As DNA, the CDR3 is TGTGCCAGCACCGGGTCTTTAGACTATGGCTACACCTTC.

The chain recombines TRBV7-9 with TRBJ1-5; D unclear. Germline CDR1 is SEHNR and CDR2 is FQNEAQ (reference sequence). This CDR3 region has 15 residues. The V end was cut by 5 bases, the J end by 4 bases, with 15 bases between. CDR3 residues: CASSLGTERNQPQHF. CDR3 bases: TGTGCCAGCAGCCTGGGCACAGAACGGAATCAGCCCCAGCATTTT.

The rearrangement joins TRBV5-1 to TRBJ1-1; 7 bases match TRBD1. J gave up 11 bases and V 4 bases, and 11 bases lay outside the gene matches. The germline V gene encodes CDR1 SGHRS and CDR2 YFSETQ. There are 13 residues in the CDR3. Here the CDR3 reads CASSPDREIGAFF. As DNA, the CDR3 is TGCGCCAGCAGCCCCGACAGGGAAATTGGGGCTTTCTTT.

V and J are TRBV2 and TRBJ1-5; the D gene is possibly TRBD1 (5 bases). Trimming stripped 8 bases from V and 4 bases from J, with 15 bases between. Looked up from germline, CDR1 is SNHLY and CDR2 is FYNNEI. The length of the CDR3 is 14 residues. CDR3 amino acids: CASGGTGLNQPQHF. CDR3 sequence (DNA): TGTGCCAGCGGGGGGACGGGGCTAAATCAGCCCCAGCATTTT.

The rearrangement joins TRBV19 to TRBJ1-5, with a tentative D call TRBD1 (5 bases). Trimming took off 6 bases at V and 7 bases at J, with 19 bases between the two ends. Germline V lookup: CDR1 LNHDA, CDR2 SQIVND (reference sequence). CDR3 length: 15 amino acids. DNA for the CDR3: TGTGCCAGTAGCCTGAGCGGGACGGGCTCCCAGCCCCAGCATTTT. It translates to CASSLSGTGSQPQHF.

The rearrangement links TRBV4-3 to TRBJ1-5; possible D gene TRBD1, 6 bases. CDR3 length: 21 residues. The V gene lost 2 bases and the J gene lost 5 bases, with 31 bases spanning the gap. The germline gives CDR1 LGHNA, CDR2 YSLEER. The CDR3 here is CASSQSTQGIGQLGPDQPQHF. CDR3 DNA sequence: TGCGCCAGCAGCCAATCGACCCAGGGGATAGGGCAGTTAGGCCCCGATCAGCCCCAGCATTTT.

This chain uses TRBV19 with TRBJ2-7, with 7 bases identical to TRBD1. From germline, CDR1 is LNHDA and CDR2 SQIVND (reference sequence). The ends lost 8 bases at V and 3 bases at J; junction bases unmatched: 7. The CDR3 consists of 13 residues. CDR3 sequence reads: CASSRDRFYEQYF. DNA of the CDR3: TGTGCCAGTTCGAGGGACAGATTCTACGAGCAGTACTTC.

The rearrangement uses TRBV19 and TRBJ2-7; D not certain. V was cut by 1 base and J by 1 base, with 17 bases left in between. This CDR3 contains 17 residues. Germline V gives CDR1 LNHDA, CDR2 SQIVND (reference sequence). CDR3 sequence reads: CASSIGVSSPGSYEQYF. DNA for the CDR3: TGTGCCAGTAGTATAGGGGTTTCGTCCCCCGGGTCCTACGAGCAGTACTTC.

This clone occurred once. This sequence joins TRBV5-1 and TRBJ2-3, with D possibly being TRBD2 (6 bases). The V and J ends lost 2 bases and 1 base respectively, with 14 bases between them. Germline V gene sequence: CDR1 SGHRS, CDR2 YFSETQ. The CDR3 has 16 residues. CDR3 in amino acids: CASSFLGGSGTDTQYF. The CDR3 DNA sequence: TGCGCCAGCAGCTTTTTGGGGGGAAGTGGCACAGATACGCAGTATTTT.